This T cell receptor (beta chain) was recorded in a study of cytomegalovirus exposure and HLA in healthy donors. The study, taken as a whole, reports: Researchers reported that three CMV-associated chains were confirmed in vitro as CMV antigen-specific. Listed as cytomegalovirus-associated were 150 to 200 TCR beta chains. Across donors, most TCRs were seen rarely, yet some public ones were widespread.

PCR involved 60 Vbeta and 13 Jbeta primers. Clones were sequenced by immunoSEQ multiplex PCR, and TCRdb holds only the in-frame ones, with some missing. The table includes over 150,000 clones, roughly 80% detected once. Regarding this clone: What it binds is unknown.

V lost 1 base to trimming and J lost 4 bases, with 10 bases between them. Germline lookup yields CDR1 MGHRA and CDR2 YSYEKL. There are 15 residues in the CDR3. The clonotype was recovered from a man aged 18 to 35 in good health and CMV-seronegative. The material sequenced was PBMCs. V gene TRBV4-1 combines with J gene TRBJ2-2; the D is unclear. This CDR3 reads CASSQGLRGTGELFF. The CDR3 region has the DNA TGCGCCAGCAGCCAAGGACTGCGAGGCACCGGGGAGCTGTTTTTT.